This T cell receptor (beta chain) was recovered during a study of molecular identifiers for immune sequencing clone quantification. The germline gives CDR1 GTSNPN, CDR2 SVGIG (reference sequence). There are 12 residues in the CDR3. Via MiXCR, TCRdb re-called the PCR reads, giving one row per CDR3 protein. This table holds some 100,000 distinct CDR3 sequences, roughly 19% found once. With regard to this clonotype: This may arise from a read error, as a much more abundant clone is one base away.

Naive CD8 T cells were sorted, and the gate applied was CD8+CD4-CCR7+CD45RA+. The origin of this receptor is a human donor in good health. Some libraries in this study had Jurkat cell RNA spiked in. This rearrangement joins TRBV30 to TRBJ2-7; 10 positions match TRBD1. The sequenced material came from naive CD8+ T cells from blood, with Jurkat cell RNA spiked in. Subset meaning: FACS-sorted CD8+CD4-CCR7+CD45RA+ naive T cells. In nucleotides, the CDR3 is TGTGCCTCCGGGACAGGGGTCCACGAGCGGTACTTC. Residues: CASGTGVHERYF.